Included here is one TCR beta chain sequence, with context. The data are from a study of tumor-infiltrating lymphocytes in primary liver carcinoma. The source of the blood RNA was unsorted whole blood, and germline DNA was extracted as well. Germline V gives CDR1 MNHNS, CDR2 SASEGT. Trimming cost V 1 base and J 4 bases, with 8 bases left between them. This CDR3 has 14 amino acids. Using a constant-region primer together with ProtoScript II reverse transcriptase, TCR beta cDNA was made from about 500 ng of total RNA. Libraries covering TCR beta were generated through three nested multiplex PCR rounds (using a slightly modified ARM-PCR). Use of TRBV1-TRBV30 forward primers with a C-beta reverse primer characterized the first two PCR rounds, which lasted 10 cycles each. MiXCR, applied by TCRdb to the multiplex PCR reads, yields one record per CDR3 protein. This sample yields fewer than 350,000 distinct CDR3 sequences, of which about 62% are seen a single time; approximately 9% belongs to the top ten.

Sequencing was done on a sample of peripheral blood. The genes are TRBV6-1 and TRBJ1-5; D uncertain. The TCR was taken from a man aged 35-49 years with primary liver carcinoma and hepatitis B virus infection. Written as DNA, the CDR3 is TGTGCCAGCAGTGAAGGGGAACCAAATCAGCCCCAGCATTTT. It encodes CASSEGEPNQPQHF.